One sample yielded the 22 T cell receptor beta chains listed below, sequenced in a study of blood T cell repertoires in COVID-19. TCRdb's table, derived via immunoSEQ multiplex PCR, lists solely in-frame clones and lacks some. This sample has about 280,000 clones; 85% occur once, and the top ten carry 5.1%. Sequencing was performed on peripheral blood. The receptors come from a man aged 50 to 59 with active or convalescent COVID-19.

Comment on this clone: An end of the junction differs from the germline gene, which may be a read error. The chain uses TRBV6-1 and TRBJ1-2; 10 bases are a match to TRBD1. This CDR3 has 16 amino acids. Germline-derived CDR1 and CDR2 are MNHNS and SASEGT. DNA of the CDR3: TGTGCCAGCAGTGAAGCGACACCCGGGACAGGGGAAATTAGAACTTTC. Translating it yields CASSEATPGTGEIRTF.

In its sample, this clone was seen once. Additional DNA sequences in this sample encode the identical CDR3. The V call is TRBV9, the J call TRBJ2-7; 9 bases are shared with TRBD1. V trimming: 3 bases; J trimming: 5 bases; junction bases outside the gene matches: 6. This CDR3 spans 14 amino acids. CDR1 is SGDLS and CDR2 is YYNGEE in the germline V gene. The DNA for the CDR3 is TGTGCCAGCAGCGCGGGACAGGGCGCCAACGAGCAGTACTTC. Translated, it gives CASSAGQGANEQYF.

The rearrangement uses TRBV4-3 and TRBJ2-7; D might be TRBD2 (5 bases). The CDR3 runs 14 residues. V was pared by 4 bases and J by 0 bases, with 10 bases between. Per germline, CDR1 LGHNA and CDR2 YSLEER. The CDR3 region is CASSRALGSYEQYF. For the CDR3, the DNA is TGCGCCAGCAGCCGTGCACTAGGCTCCTACGAGCAGTACTTC.

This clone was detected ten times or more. The CDR3 spells CASSVDTGSPLHF. CDR3 nucleotide sequence: TGTGCCAGCAGCGTAGATACCGGTTCACCCCTCCACTTT. The chain is built from TRBV9 and TRBJ1-6; no definite D call. V dropped 0 bases and J dropped 9 bases, with 7 bases sitting between them. Per the germline V gene, CDR1 is SGDLS and CDR2 is YYNGEE. The CDR3 covers 13 residues.

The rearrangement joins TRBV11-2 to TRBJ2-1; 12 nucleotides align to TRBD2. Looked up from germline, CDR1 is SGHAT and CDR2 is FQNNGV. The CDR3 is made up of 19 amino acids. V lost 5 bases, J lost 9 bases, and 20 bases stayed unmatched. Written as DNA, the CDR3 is TGTGCCAGCAGCCCGGGGCTCATACTAGCGGGAGGACCGCCCGGTGAGCAGTTCTTC. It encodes CASSPGLILAGGPPGEQFF.

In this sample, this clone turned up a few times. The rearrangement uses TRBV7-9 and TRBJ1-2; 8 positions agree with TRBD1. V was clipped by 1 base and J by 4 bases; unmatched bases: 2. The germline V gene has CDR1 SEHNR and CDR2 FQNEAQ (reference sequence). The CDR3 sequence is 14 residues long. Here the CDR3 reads CASSLEDRGYGYTF. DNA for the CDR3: TGTGCCAGCAGCTTAGAAGACAGGGGCTATGGCTACACCTTC.

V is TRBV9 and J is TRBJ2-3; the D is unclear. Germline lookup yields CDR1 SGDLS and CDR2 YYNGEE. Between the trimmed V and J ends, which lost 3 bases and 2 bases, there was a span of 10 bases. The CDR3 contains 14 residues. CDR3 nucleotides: TGTGCCAGCAGCGCCCAAACTACCACAGATACGCAGTATTTT. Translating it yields CASSAQTTTDTQYF.

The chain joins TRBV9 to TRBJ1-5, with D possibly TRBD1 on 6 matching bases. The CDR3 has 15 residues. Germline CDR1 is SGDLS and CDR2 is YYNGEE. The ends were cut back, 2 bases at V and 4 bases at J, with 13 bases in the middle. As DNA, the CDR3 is TGTGCCAGCAGCGTTTCAGGGGTTTGGAATCAGCCCCAGCATTTT. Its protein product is CASSVSGVWNQPQHF.

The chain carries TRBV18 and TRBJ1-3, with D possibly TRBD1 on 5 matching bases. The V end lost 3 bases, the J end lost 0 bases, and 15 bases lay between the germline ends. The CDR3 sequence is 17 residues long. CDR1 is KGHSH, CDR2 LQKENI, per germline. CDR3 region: CASSPTGFTLSGNTIYF. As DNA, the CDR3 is TGTGCCAGCTCACCCACAGGTTTCACACTCTCTGGAAACACCATATATTTT. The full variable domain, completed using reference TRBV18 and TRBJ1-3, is NAGVMQNPRHLVRRRGQEARLRCSPMKGHSHVYWYRQLPEEGLKFMVYLQKENIIDESGMPKERFSAEFPKEGPSILRIQQVVRGDSAAYFCASSPTGFTLSGNTIYFGEGSWLTVV.

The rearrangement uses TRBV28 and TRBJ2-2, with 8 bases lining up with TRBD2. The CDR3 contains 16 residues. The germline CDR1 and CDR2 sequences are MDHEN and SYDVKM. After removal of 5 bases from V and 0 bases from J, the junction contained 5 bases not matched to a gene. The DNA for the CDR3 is TGTGCCAGCAGTACGGGAGGGTTCGCGAACACCGGGGAGCTGTTTTTT. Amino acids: CASSTGGFANTGELFF.

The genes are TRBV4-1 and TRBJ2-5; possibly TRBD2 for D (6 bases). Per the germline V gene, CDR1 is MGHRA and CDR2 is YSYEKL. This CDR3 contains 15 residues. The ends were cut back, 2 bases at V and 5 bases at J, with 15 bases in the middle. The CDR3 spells CASSQTGEVRETQYF. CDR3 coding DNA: TGCGCCAGCAGCCAAACGGGAGAGGTGAGGGAGACCCAGTACTTC.

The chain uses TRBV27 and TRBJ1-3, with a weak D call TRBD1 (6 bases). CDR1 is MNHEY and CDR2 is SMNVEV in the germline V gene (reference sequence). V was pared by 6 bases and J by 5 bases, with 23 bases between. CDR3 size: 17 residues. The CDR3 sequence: CASSQTPPEGVRNTIYF. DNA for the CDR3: TGTGCCAGCAGCCAAACCCCCCCTGAGGGGGTAAGAAACACCATATATTTT.

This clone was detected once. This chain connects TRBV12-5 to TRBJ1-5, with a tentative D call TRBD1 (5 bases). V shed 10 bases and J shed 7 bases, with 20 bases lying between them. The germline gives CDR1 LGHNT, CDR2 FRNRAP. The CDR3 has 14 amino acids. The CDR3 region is CAIRDSVVEQPQHF. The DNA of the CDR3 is TGTGCTATAAGGGACTCGGTGGTCGAGCAGCCCCAGCATTTT.

Written as DNA, the CDR3 is TGTGCCAGCAGCGTAGATACCGCGGTGGGCTACACCTTC. Translated, it gives CASSVDTAVGYTF. The J gene is TRBJ1-2, the V gene TRBV9, with D unresolved. V lost 0 bases and J 8 bases, leaving 11 bases between the germline ends. This CDR3 spans 13 amino acids. Germline CDR1 SGDLS, CDR2 YYNGEE. The variable domain in full, completed from reference TRBV9 and TRBJ1-2, reads DSGVTQTPKHLITATGQRVTLRCSPRSGDLSVYWYQQSLDQGLQFLIQYYNGEERAKGNILERFSAQQFPDLHSELNLSSLELGDSALYFCASSVDTAVGYTFGSGTRLTVV.

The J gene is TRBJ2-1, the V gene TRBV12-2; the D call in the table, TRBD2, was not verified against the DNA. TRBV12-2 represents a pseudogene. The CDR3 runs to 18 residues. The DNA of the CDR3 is TGTGCAAGTCGCTTAGCCATCTACGAGGGCGGCTCCTACAATGAGCAGTTCTTC. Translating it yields CASRLAIYEGGSYNEQFF.

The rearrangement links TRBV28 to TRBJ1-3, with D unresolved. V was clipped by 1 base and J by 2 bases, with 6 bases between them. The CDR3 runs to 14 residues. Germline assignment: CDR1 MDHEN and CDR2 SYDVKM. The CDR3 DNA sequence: TGTGCCAGCAGTTTATCAGGCACTGGAAACACCATATATTTT. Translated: CASSLSGTGNTIYF. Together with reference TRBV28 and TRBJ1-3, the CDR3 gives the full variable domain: DVKVTQSSRYLVKRTGEKVFLECVQDMDHENMFWYRQDPGLGLRLIYFSYDVKMKEKGDIPEGYSVSREKKERFSLILESASTNQTSMYLCASSLSGTGNTIYFGEGSWLTVV.

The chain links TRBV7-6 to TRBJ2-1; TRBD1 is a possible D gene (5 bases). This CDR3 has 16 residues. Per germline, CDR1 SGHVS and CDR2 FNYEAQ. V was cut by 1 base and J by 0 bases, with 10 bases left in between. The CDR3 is CASSLEGSSSYNEQFF. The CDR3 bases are TGTGCCAGCAGCTTAGAGGGGTCTAGCTCCTACAATGAGCAGTTCTTC. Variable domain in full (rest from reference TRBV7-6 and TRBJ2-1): GAGVSQSPRYKVTKRGQDVALRCDPISGHVSLYWYRQALGQGPEFLTYFNYEAQQDKSGLPNDRFSAERPEGSISTLTIQRTEQRDSAMYRCASSLEGSSSYNEQFFGPGTRLTVL.

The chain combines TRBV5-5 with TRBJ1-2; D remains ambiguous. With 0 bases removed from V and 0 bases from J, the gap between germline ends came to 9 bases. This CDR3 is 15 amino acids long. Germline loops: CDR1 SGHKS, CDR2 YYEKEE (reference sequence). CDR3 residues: CASSLVLLANYGYTF. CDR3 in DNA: TGTGCCAGCAGCTTGGTTCTCCTCGCTAACTATGGCTACACCTTC.

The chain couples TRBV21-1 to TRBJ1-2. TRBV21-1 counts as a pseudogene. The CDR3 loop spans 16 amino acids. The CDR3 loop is CASSKATGRNLYGYTF. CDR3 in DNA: TGTGCCAGCAGCAAAGCAACGGGTCGGAATCTTTATGGCTACACCTTC.

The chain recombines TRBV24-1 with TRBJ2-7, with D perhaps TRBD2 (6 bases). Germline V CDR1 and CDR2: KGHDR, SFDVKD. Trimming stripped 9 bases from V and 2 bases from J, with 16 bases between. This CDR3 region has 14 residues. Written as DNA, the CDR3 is TGTGCCACCGGAGAAAAGGACTACCCCTACGAGCAGTACTTC. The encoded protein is CATGEKDYPYEQYF.

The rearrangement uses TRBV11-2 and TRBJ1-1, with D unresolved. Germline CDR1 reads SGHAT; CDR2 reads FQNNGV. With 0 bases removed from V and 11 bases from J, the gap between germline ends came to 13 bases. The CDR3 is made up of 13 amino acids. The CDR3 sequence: CASSLDRRQSAFF. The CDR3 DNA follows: TGTGCCAGCAGCTTAGATCGTCGACAATCGGCTTTCTTT. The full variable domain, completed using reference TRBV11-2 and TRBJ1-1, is EAGVAQSPRYKIIEKRQSVAFWCNPISGHATLYWYQQILGQGPKLLIQFQNNGVVDDSQLPKDRFSAERLKGVDSTLKIQPAKLEDSAVYLCASSLDRRQSAFFGQGTRLTVV.

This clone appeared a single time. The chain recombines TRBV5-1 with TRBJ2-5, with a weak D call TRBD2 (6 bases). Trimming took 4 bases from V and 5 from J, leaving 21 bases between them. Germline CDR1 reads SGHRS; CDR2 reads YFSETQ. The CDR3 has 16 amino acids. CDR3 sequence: CASSPGRLVLGETQYF. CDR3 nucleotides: TGCGCCAGCAGCCCCGGACGACTAGTTTTGGGCGAGACCCAGTACTTC.